These T cell receptor beta chains were read from a single sample in a study of cytomegalovirus exposure and HLA in healthy donors. The protocol was immunoSEQ multiplex PCR, while the TCRdb copy is restricted to in-frame clones and leaves out a portion. The sample has about 140,000 clones, around three quarters seen once. The specimen sequenced was PBMCs. These receptors originate from a man aged 40-55 years in good health and CMV-seropositive. The CDR3 runs from the conserved cysteine through the conserved F or W. The order of the fields is D gene, clone size, J gene, V gene, CDR3 DNA, CDR3 protein. D genes are given only for firm matches. Size tells how often a clone was seen (once, few, many) or the class of an expanded clone, and some rows leave it out.

d_gene: .; abundance: .; j_gene: TRBJ2-7; v_gene: TRBV5-5; CDR3nt: TGTGCCAGCAGCTTGTACGGGGGCGAGCAGTACTTC; CDR3aa: CASSLYGGEQYF
d_gene: TRBD1; abundance: .; j_gene: TRBJ2-1; v_gene: TRBV19; CDR3nt: TGTGCCAGTAGGATACAGGGGGCGGTGGGTAATGAGCAGTTCTTC; CDR3aa: CASRIQGAVGNEQFF
d_gene: TRBD1; abundance: .; j_gene: TRBJ2-5; v_gene: TRBV4-1; CDR3nt: TGCGCCAGCAGCCAAGATGACAGGGGATCCCAAGAGACCCAGTACTTC; CDR3aa: CASSQDDRGSQETQYF
d_gene: .; abundance: .; j_gene: TRBJ2-1; v_gene: TRBV18; CDR3nt: TGTGCCAGCTCACCTTTGGACAGTAACAATGAGCAGTTCTTC; CDR3aa: CASSPLDSNNEQFF
d_gene: .; abundance: .; j_gene: TRBJ1-1; v_gene: TRBV4-1; CDR3nt: TGCGCCAGCAGCCCCTTGAACGGGGGGGGCGACACTGAAGCTTTCTTT; CDR3aa: CASSPLNGGGDTEAFF
d_gene: .; abundance: .; j_gene: TRBJ2-7; v_gene: TRBV13; CDR3nt: TGTGCCAGCAGCTTGACTGGAACCTACGAGCAGTACTTC; CDR3aa: CASSLTGTYEQYF
d_gene: TRBD2; abundance: .; j_gene: TRBJ2-3; v_gene: TRBV10-3; CDR3nt: TGTGCCATCAGTGAGTTTGGGGCCAGCGGGAGTCCGTCGGGGGCAGATACGCAGTATTTT; CDR3aa: CAISEFGASGSPSGADTQYF
d_gene: TRBD2; abundance: once; j_gene: TRBJ2-2; v_gene: TRBV7-2; CDR3nt: TGTGCCAGCAGCCAGTCGGGACTAGCGGGGAACACCGGGGAGCTGTTTTTT; CDR3aa: CASSQSGLAGNTGELFF
d_gene: .; abundance: .; j_gene: TRBJ2-1; v_gene: TRBV11-3; CDR3nt: TGTGCCAGCAGCGTAGGAAAGATCTGGAGTGAGCAGTTCTTC; CDR3aa: CASSVGKIWSEQFF
d_gene: .; abundance: .; j_gene: TRBJ1-2; v_gene: TRBV5-1; CDR3nt: TGCGCCAGCAGCCCCCTTGGATTCGGGGAGGGCTATGGCTACACCTTC; CDR3aa: CASSPLGFGEGYGYTF
d_gene: .; abundance: .; j_gene: TRBJ1-5; v_gene: TRBV13; CDR3nt: TGTGCCAGCGGCAGGGTTCGTCCTTTTTATAGCAATCAGCCCCAGCATTTT; CDR3aa: CASGRVRPFYSNQPQHF
d_gene: .; abundance: .; j_gene: TRBJ2-4; v_gene: TRBV6-5; CDR3nt: TGTGCCAGCAGCTCTGATATACTAGCCAAAAACATTCAGTACTTC; CDR3aa: CASSSDILAKNIQYF
d_gene: .; abundance: .; j_gene: TRBJ1-5; v_gene: TRBV29-1; CDR3nt: TGCAGCTCACTCATCCTCAAGAATCAGCCCCAGCATTTT; CDR3aa: CSSLILKNQPQHF
d_gene: .; abundance: .; j_gene: TRBJ1-1; v_gene: TRBV7-9; CDR3nt: TGTGCCAGCAGCATACAAGGGGGTGGACCGACTGAAGCTTTCTTT; CDR3aa: CASSIQGGGPTEAFF
d_gene: TRBD2; abundance: .; j_gene: TRBJ2-7; v_gene: TRBV5-4; CDR3nt: TGTGCCAGCAGCTTGGGAGGCGGGGGGGCGCGGGAGCAGTACTTC; CDR3aa: CASSLGGGGAREQYF
d_gene: TRBD1; abundance: .; j_gene: TRBJ2-7; v_gene: TRBV19; CDR3nt: TGTGCCAGTCACGGACAGGGCAACTCCTACGAGCAGTACTTC; CDR3aa: CASHGQGNSYEQYF
d_gene: TRBD1; abundance: .; j_gene: TRBJ2-7; v_gene: TRBV27; CDR3nt: TGTGCCAGCAGTGACGGGGACAGAAGATCCTACGAGCAGTACTTC; CDR3aa: CASSDGDRRSYEQYF
d_gene: TRBD2; abundance: once; j_gene: TRBJ2-3; v_gene: TRBV7-9; CDR3nt: TGTGCCACCCCCGGGGGACTAGCGGAGCTCACAGATACGCAGTATTTT; CDR3aa: CATPGGLAELTDTQYF
d_gene: TRBD1; abundance: .; j_gene: TRBJ1-5; v_gene: TRBV6-5; CDR3nt: TGTGCCAGCAGGAGGACAGGACCCAATCAGCCCCAGCATTTT; CDR3aa: CASRRTGPNQPQHF
d_gene: .; abundance: once; j_gene: TRBJ2-2; v_gene: TRBV7-2; CDR3nt: TGTGCCAGCAGCCCCCATGCGGGGCCCACCGGGGAGCTGTTTTTT; CDR3aa: CASSPHAGPTGELFF
d_gene: .; abundance: once; j_gene: TRBJ2-5; v_gene: TRBV4-3; CDR3nt: TGCGCCAGCAGCCAAGACAGGGGTAGAGAGACCCAGTACTTC; CDR3aa: CASSQDRGRETQYF
d_gene: TRBD2; abundance: .; j_gene: TRBJ2-3; v_gene: TRBV5-1; CDR3nt: TGCGCCAGCAGCAGGGTAGCGGGAGAGGCAGATACGCAGTATTTT; CDR3aa: CASSRVAGEADTQYF
d_gene: TRBD1; abundance: .; j_gene: TRBJ2-5; v_gene: TRBV5-1; CDR3nt: TGCGCCAGCAGCTTGGGGCGGGACAGGGGCGGCGAGACCCAGTACTTC; CDR3aa: CASSLGRDRGGETQYF
d_gene: .; abundance: .; j_gene: TRBJ1-2; v_gene: TRBV5-1; CDR3nt: TGCGCCAGCAGCAGCCTTTGGAGTTCTTCCTATGGCTACACCTTC; CDR3aa: CASSSLWSSSYGYTF
d_gene: TRBD2; abundance: .; j_gene: TRBJ2-5; v_gene: TRBV9; CDR3nt: TGTGCCAGCAGCGTAGATGCTAGCGGCATAGAGACCCAGTACTTC; CDR3aa: CASSVDASGIETQYF
d_gene: TRBD1; abundance: .; j_gene: TRBJ1-1; v_gene: TRBV5-4; CDR3nt: TGTGCCAGCAGCTCCTGGACAGGGGGCCAGACTGAAGCTTTCTTT; CDR3aa: CASSSWTGGQTEAFF
d_gene: .; abundance: .; j_gene: TRBJ1-2; v_gene: TRBV5-4; CDR3nt: TGTGCCAGCAGCCCCCAGGGGTTTGGCTACACCTTC; CDR3aa: CASSPQGFGYTF
d_gene: .; abundance: .; j_gene: TRBJ1-4; v_gene: TRBV4-1; CDR3nt: TGCGCCAGCAGCCAAGATCCCCAATCTGAAAAACTGTTTTTT; CDR3aa: CASSQDPQSEKLFF
d_gene: TRBD1; abundance: few; j_gene: TRBJ2-1; v_gene: TRBV5-1; CDR3nt: TGCGCCAGCAGGTTGGGCAGGGGGCTTGACGAGCAGTTCTTC; CDR3aa: CASRLGRGLDEQFF
d_gene: TRBD1; abundance: .; j_gene: TRBJ1-6; v_gene: TRBV5-6; CDR3nt: TGTGCCAGCAGCGGTTACCGGGACAGGGTCCTCTTGGAGTCACCCCTCCACTTT; CDR3aa: CASSGYRDRVLLESPLHF
d_gene: TRBD1; abundance: .; j_gene: TRBJ2-7; v_gene: TRBV6-5; CDR3nt: TGTGCCAGCAGTCTGGACAGGCAATACGAGCAGTACTTC; CDR3aa: CASSLDRQYEQYF
d_gene: .; abundance: few; j_gene: TRBJ1-1; v_gene: TRBV5-1; CDR3nt: TGCGCCAGCAGCCCCCGGGTGAACACTGAAGCTTTCTTT; CDR3aa: CASSPRVNTEAFF
d_gene: .; abundance: few; j_gene: TRBJ1-1; v_gene: TRBV30; CDR3nt: TGTGCCTGGAGTGCGACAGGGAACACTGAAGCTTTCTTT; CDR3aa: CAWSATGNTEAFF
d_gene: TRBD1; abundance: few; j_gene: TRBJ1-4; v_gene: TRBV5-1; CDR3nt: TGCGCCAGCAGCTTATACGGGACAGGGGATGAAAAACTGTTTTTT; CDR3aa: CASSLYGTGDEKLFF
d_gene: TRBD2; abundance: once; j_gene: TRBJ2-3; v_gene: TRBV27; CDR3nt: TGTGCCAGCAGTTTCTATAGCGGGAGAGTGGCTACGCAGTATTTT; CDR3aa: CASSFYSGRVATQYF
d_gene: TRBD1; abundance: .; j_gene: TRBJ2-3; v_gene: TRBV5-5; CDR3nt: TGTGCCAGCAGCCGCACGACAGGGGGGCTCCCGGATACGCAGTATTTT; CDR3aa: CASSRTTGGLPDTQYF
d_gene: TRBD2; abundance: .; j_gene: TRBJ2-3; v_gene: TRBV6-6; CDR3nt: TGTGCCAGCAGTTCCCTAGCGGGAGTGAGAGATACGCAGTATTTT; CDR3aa: CASSSLAGVRDTQYF
d_gene: .; abundance: .; j_gene: TRBJ1-1; v_gene: TRBV18; CDR3nt: TGTGCCAGCTCACCACTAAGGGGCACTGAAGCTTTCTTT; CDR3aa: CASSPLRGTEAFF
d_gene: TRBD1; abundance: .; j_gene: TRBJ2-7; v_gene: TRBV11-2; CDR3nt: TGTGCCAGCAGCTTAGAAGGGACAGGGGGCCTATACGAGCAGTACTTC; CDR3aa: CASSLEGTGGLYEQYF
d_gene: .; abundance: .; j_gene: TRBJ2-5; v_gene: TRBV18; CDR3nt: TGTGCCAGCTCACCACTGCCGGTAGGGGCCGAGACCCAGTACTTC; CDR3aa: CASSPLPVGAETQYF
d_gene: .; abundance: .; j_gene: TRBJ1-4; v_gene: TRBV4-1; CDR3nt: TGCGCCAGCAGCCGACAGACAGACGGTGATGAAAAACTGTTTTTT; CDR3aa: CASSRQTDGDEKLFF
d_gene: TRBD1; abundance: once; j_gene: TRBJ1-3; v_gene: TRBV7-7; CDR3nt: TGTGCTAGCAGCTCCCATGCTCAGGGGGCTTGTGGAAACACCATATATTTT; CDR3aa: CASSSHAQGACGNTIYF
d_gene: TRBD1; abundance: .; j_gene: TRBJ2-3; v_gene: TRBV7-9; CDR3nt: TGTGCCAGCAGTCCCAGGGGGAGCACAGATACGCAGTATTTT; CDR3aa: CASSPRGSTDTQYF
d_gene: .; abundance: .; j_gene: TRBJ2-1; v_gene: TRBV6-5; CDR3nt: TGTGCCAGCAGTCCCGGACAACACAATGAGCAGTTCTTC; CDR3aa: CASSPGQHNEQFF
d_gene: .; abundance: .; j_gene: TRBJ1-5; v_gene: TRBV7-6; CDR3nt: TGTGCCAGCAGCTTGGGTCGTGGGGCCCAGCCCCAGCATTTT; CDR3aa: CASSLGRGAQPQHF
d_gene: .; abundance: .; j_gene: TRBJ2-3; v_gene: TRBV28; CDR3nt: TGTGCCAGCAGTTTACCCGGCAGGGAGGTGGCAGATACGCAGTATTTT; CDR3aa: CASSLPGREVADTQYF
d_gene: .; abundance: .; j_gene: TRBJ1-2; v_gene: TRBV7-9; CDR3nt: TGTGCCAGCAGCCCGACATCGGGGCAGGGGTTTTTCTTC; CDR3aa: CASSPTSGQGFFF
d_gene: .; abundance: .; j_gene: TRBJ2-7; v_gene: TRBV28; CDR3nt: TGTGCCAGCAGTTTACCAGGGGCTCCCTACGAGCAGTACTTC; CDR3aa: CASSLPGAPYEQYF
d_gene: TRBD2; abundance: .; j_gene: TRBJ2-2; v_gene: TRBV4-1; CDR3nt: TGCGCCAGCAGCCAGCTCGAGGGTAGCGGGAGAATCGGGGAGCTGTTTTTT; CDR3aa: CASSQLEGSGRIGELFF
d_gene: TRBD1; abundance: .; j_gene: TRBJ2-7; v_gene: TRBV19; CDR3nt: TGTGCCAGTAATGACCCGGGACAGGGAAAGTTGTACTTC; CDR3aa: CASNDPGQGKLYF
d_gene: .; abundance: .; j_gene: TRBJ1-3; v_gene: TRBV7-9; CDR3nt: TGTGCCAGCAGCTTAGCGGGACATGAAGGAAACACCATATATTTT; CDR3aa: CASSLAGHEGNTIYF
d_gene: .; abundance: .; j_gene: TRBJ2-7; v_gene: TRBV13; CDR3nt: TGTGCCAGCAGGGAGGGGGAGGGTACCTACGAGCAGTACTTC; CDR3aa: CASREGEGTYEQYF
d_gene: TRBD1; abundance: .; j_gene: TRBJ2-7; v_gene: TRBV27; CDR3nt: TGTGCCAGCAGGCGAGGACAGGGGAGGGACGAGCAGTACTTC; CDR3aa: CASRRGQGRDEQYF
d_gene: .; abundance: .; j_gene: TRBJ1-4; v_gene: TRBV5-1; CDR3nt: TGCGCCAGCACCCTGGGGTCAGGGGATGAAAAACTGTTTTTT; CDR3aa: CASTLGSGDEKLFF
d_gene: TRBD1; abundance: .; j_gene: TRBJ2-2; v_gene: TRBV4-2; CDR3nt: TGTGCCAGCAGCCAAGATGCAAGCAGGGGGCTAGTCGGGGAGCTGTTTTTT; CDR3aa: CASSQDASRGLVGELFF
d_gene: TRBD2; abundance: few; j_gene: TRBJ2-2; v_gene: TRBV6-6; CDR3nt: TGTGCCAGCAGCCAGCGGGGGGGCACCGGGGAGCTGTTTTTT; CDR3aa: CASSQRGGTGELFF
d_gene: TRBD2; abundance: .; j_gene: TRBJ2-3; v_gene: TRBV6-5; CDR3nt: TGTGCCAGCAGTTACTCGAGCGGGGGAACGGCAGATACGCAGTATTTT; CDR3aa: CASSYSSGGTADTQYF
d_gene: .; abundance: few; j_gene: TRBJ1-2; v_gene: TRBV27; CDR3nt: TGTGCCAGCAGGGGGGTGACAGGAGATAACTATGGCTACACCTTC; CDR3aa: CASRGVTGDNYGYTF
d_gene: .; abundance: .; j_gene: TRBJ2-3; v_gene: TRBV6-6; CDR3nt: TGTGCCAGCAAGCGTCAGTCTAGCACAGATACGCAGTATTTT; CDR3aa: CASKRQSSTDTQYF
d_gene: TRBD1; abundance: .; j_gene: TRBJ1-2; v_gene: TRBV30; CDR3nt: TGTGCCTGGAGTGCAATGACAGGGAACTATGGCTACACCTTC; CDR3aa: CAWSAMTGNYGYTF